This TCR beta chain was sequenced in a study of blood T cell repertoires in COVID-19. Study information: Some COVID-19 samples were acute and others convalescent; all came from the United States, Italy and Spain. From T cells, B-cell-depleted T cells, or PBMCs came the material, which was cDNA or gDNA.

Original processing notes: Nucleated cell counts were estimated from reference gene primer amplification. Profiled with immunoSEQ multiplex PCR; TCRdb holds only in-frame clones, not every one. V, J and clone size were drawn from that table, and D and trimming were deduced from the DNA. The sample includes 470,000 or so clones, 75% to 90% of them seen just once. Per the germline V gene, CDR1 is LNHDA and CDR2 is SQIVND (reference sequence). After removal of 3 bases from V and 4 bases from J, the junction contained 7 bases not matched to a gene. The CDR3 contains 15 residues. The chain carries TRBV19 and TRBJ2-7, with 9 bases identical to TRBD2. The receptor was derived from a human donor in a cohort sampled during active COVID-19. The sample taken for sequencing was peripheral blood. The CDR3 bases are TGTGCCAGTAGTATGGGGCTAGCGGGGATTTACGAGCAGTACTTC. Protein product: CASSMGLAGIYEQYF.